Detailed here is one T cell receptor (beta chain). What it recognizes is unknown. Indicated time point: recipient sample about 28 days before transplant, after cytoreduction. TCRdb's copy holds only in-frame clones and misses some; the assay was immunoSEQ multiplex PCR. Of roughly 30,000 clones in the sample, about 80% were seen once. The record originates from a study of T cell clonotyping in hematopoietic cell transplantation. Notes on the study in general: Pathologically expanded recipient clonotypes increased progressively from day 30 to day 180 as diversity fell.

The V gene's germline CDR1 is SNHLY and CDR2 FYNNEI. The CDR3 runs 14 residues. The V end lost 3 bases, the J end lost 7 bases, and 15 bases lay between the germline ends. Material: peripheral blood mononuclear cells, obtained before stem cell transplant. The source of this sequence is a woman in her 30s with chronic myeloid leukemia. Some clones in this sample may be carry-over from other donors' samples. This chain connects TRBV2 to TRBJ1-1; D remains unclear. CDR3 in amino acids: CASSERAVRNEAFF. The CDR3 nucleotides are TGTGCCAGCAGTGAGCGGGCAGTAAGGAATGAAGCTTTCTTT.